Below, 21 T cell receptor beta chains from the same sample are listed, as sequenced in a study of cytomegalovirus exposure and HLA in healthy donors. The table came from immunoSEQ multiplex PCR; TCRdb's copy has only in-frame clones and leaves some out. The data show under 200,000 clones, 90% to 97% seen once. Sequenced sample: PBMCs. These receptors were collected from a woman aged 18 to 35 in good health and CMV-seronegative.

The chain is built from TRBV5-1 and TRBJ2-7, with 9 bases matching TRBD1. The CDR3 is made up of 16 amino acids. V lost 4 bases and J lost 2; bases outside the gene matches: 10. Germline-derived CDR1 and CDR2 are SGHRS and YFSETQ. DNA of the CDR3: TGCGCCAGCAGCATAATCCCCGGGACAGGGACCTACGAGCAGTACTTC. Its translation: CASSIIPGTGTYEQYF.

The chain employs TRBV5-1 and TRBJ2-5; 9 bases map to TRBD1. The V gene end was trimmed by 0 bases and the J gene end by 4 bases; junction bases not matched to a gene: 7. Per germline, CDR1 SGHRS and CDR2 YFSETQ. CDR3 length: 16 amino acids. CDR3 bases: TGCGCCAGCAGCTTGGTTTACAGGGGGCCCTCAGAGACCCAGTACTTC. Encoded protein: CASSLVYRGPSETQYF.

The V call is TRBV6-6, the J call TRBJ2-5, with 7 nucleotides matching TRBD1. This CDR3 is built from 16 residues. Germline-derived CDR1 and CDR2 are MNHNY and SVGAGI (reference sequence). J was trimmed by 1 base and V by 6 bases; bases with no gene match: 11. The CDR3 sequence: CASSLTGYRGQETQYF. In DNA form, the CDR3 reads TGTGCCAGCAGCCTGACAGGGTATAGAGGCCAAGAGACCCAGTACTTC.

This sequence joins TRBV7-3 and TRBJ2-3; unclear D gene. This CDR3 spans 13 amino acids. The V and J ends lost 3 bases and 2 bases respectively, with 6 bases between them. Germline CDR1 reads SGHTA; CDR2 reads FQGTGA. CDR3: CASSFEATDTQYF. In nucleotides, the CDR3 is TGTGCCAGCAGCTTCGAAGCCACAGATACGCAGTATTTT. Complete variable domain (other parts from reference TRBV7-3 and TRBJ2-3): GAGVSQTPSNKVTEKGKYVELRCDPISGHTALYWYRQSLGQGPEFLIYFQGTGAADDSGLPNDRFFAVRPEGSVSTLKIQRTERGDSAVYLCASSFEATDTQYFGPGTRLTVL.

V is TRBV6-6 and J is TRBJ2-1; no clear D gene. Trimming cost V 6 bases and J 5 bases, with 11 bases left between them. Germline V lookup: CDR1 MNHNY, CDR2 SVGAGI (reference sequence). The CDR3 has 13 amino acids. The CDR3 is CASSPPHNNEQFF. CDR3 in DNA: TGTGCCAGCAGCCCCCCTCACAACAATGAGCAGTTCTTC.

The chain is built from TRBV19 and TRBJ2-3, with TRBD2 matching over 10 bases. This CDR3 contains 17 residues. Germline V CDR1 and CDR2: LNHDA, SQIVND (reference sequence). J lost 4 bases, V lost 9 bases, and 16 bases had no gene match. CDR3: CARNLWGPGLASDTQYF. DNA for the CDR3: TGTGCCAGAAACCTTTGGGGACCGGGACTAGCGTCAGATACGCAGTATTTT.

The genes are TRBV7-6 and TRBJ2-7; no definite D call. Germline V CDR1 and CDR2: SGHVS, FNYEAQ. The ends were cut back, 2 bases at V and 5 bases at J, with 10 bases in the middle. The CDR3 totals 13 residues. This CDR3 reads CASSLFGRDEQYF. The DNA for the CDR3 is TGTGCCAGCAGCTTATTCGGTCGGGACGAGCAGTACTTC.

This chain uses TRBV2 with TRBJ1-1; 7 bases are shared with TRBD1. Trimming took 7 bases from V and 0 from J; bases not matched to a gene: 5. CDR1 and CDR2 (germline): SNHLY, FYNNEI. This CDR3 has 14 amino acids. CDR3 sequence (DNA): TGTGCCAGCACCAGGGACAGCTTGAACACTGAAGCTTTCTTT. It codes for CASTRDSLNTEAFF.

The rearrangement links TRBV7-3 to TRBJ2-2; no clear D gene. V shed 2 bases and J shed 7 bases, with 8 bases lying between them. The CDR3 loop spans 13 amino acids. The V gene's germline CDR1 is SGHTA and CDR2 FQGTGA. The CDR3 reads CASSLSASGELFF. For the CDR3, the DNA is TGTGCCAGCAGCTTATCGGCTAGCGGGGAGCTGTTTTTT.

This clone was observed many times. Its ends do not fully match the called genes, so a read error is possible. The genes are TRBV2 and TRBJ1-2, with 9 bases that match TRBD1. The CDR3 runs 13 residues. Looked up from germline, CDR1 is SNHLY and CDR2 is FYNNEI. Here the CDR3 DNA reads TGTGCCAGCAGTGGAAACCGGGACAGGGACCGCATATTC. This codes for CASSGNRDRDRIF.

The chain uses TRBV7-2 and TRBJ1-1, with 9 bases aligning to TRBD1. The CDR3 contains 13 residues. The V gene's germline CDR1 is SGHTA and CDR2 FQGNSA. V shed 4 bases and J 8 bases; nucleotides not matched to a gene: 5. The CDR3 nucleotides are TGTGCCAGCAGCTCAACAGGGGGCGCAGAAGCTTTCTTT. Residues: CASSSTGGAEAFF.

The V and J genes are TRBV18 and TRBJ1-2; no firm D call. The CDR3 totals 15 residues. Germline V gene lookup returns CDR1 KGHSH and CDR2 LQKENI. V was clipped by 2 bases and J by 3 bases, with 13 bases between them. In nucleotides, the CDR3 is TGTGCCAGCTCACCAGCCCGGGTAGTAGACTATGGCTACACCTTC. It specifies CASSPARVVDYGYTF.

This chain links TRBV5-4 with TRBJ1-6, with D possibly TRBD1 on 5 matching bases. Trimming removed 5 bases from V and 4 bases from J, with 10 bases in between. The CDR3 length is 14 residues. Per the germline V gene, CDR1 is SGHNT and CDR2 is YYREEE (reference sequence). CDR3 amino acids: CASRAGQYNSPLHF. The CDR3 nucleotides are TGTGCCAGCAGGGCGGGGCAATATAATTCACCCCTCCACTTT. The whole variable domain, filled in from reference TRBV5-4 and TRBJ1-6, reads ETGVTQSPTHLIKTRGQQVTLRCSSQSGHNTVSWYQQALGQGPQFIFQYYREEENGRGNFPPRFSGLQFPNYSSELNVNALELDDSALYLCASRAGQYNSPLHFGNGTRLTVT.

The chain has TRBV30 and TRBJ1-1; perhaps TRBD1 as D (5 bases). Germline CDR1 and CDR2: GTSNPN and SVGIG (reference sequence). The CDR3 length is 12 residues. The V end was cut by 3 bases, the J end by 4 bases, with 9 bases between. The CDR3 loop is CAWSGGTTEAFF. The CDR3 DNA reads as TGTGCCTGGAGCGGGGGAACCACTGAAGCTTTCTTT. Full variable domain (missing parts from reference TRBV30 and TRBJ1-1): SQTIHQWPATLVQPVGSPLSLECTVEGTSNPNLYWYRQAAGRGLQLLFYSVGIGQISSEVPQNLSASRPQDRQFILSSKKLLLSDSGFYLCAWSGGTTEAFFGQGTRLTVV.

The DNA of the CDR3 is TGTGCCAGCAGCCAAGGCTTGCGGGGGGGCGCCTACGAGCAGTACTTC. Amino acids: CASSQGLRGGAYEQYF. The chain joins TRBV14 to TRBJ2-7, with 9 bases identical to TRBD2. CDR1 and CDR2 (germline): SGHDN, FVKESK. The CDR3 sequence is 16 residues long. J was trimmed by 2 bases and V by 1 base; bases with no gene match: 6.

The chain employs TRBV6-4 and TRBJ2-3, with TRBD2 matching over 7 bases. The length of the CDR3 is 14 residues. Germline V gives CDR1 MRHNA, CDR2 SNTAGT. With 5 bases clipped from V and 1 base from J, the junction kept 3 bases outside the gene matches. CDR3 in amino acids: CASSTSAGTDTQYF. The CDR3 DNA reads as TGTGCCAGCAGTACTAGCGCCGGCACAGATACGCAGTATTTT.

The CDR3 bases are TGTGCCAGCAAAAAGGAGGGTGACACTGAAGCTTTCTTT. Translation gives CASKKEGDTEAFF. V gene TRBV2 combines with J gene TRBJ1-1; D not resolved. CDR3 length equals 13 residues. The germline CDR1 and CDR2 sequences are SNHLY and FYNNEI. The V and J ends lost 7 bases and 3 bases respectively, with 12 bases between them.

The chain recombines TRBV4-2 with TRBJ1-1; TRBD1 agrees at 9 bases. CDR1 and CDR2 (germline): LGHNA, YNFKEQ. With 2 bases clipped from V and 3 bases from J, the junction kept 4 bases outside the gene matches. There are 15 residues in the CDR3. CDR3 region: CASSQRTGVDTEAFF. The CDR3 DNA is TGTGCCAGCAGCCAAAGGACAGGGGTGGACACTGAAGCTTTCTTT.

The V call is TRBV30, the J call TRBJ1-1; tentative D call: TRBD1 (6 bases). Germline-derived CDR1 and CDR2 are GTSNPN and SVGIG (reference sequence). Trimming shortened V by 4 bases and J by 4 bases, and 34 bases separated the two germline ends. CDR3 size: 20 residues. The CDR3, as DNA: TGTGCCTGGACCAGGGGTGAACTAAGGATATACAGGGTTCGGTTCACTGAAGCTTTCTTT. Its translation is CAWTRGELRIYRVRFTEAFF.

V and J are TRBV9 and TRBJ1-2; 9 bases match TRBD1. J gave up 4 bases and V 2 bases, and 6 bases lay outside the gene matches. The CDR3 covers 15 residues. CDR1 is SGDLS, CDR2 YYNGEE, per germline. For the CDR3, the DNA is TGTGCCAGCAGCGTCCGACAGGGGGATAGCTATGGCTACACCTTC. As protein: CASSVRQGDSYGYTF.

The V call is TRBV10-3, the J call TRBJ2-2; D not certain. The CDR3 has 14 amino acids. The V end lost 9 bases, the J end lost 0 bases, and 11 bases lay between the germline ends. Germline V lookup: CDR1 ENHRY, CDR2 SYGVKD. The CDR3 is CAMAWAPNTGELFF. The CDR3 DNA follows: TGTGCCATGGCTTGGGCCCCGAACACCGGGGAGCTGTTTTTT.